This TCR beta chain was sequenced in a study of blood T cell repertoires in COVID-19. Across the whole study: The study drew acute and convalescent COVID-19 samples from the United States, Italy and Spain. Sample material is recorded as cDNA or gDNA derived from T cells, B-cell-depleted T cells, or PBMCs.

In the authors' workflow: Estimation of nucleated cell counts was performed using reference gene primer amplification. Only in-frame clones appear in the TCRdb table, and some are missing; sequencing was by immunoSEQ multiplex PCR. From that table come the V and J calls and clone size; the DNA was used to work out D and trimming. The table has about 110,000 clones, less than 85% seen once. The CDR3 is 13 residues long. Germline trimming cut 5 bases from V and 7 bases from J; bases unmatched to any gene: 6. Germline CDR1 is MNHEY and CDR2 is SMNVEV (reference sequence). The genes are TRBV27 and TRBJ1-1; TRBD1 matches at 8 bases. Sequenced sample: peripheral blood. The sequence was obtained from a woman aged 80 or over with acute or convalescent COVID-19. The chain's CDR3 is CASSLRQGIEAFF. As DNA, the CDR3 is TGTGCCAGCAGTCTACGACAGGGGATTGAAGCTTTCTTT.